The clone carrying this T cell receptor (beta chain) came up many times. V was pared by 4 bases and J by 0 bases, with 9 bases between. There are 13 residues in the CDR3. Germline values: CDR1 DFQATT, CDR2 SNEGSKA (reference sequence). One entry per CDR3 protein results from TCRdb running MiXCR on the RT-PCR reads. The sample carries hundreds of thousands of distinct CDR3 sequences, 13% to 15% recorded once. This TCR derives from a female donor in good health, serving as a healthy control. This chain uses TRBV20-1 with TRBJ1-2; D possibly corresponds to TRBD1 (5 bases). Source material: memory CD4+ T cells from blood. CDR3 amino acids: CSAMGPTNYGYTF. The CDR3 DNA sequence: TGCAGTGCTATGGGACCGACTAACTATGGCTACACCTTC.